The clone carrying this T cell receptor beta chain has just one count. Cohort assignment relied on participant-reported clinical history. The source of the sample is a study of blood T cell repertoires in COVID-19. Turning to the study itself: PBMCs, B-cell-depleted T cells, or T cells were the source of the cDNA or gDNA that made up the material.

In the authors' methods: Using reference gene primer amplification, nucleated cell counts were estimated. Here immunoSEQ multiplex PCR was the method, and the copy in TCRdb shows in-frame clones only, minus some. That table furnishes V, J and clone size, whereas the DNA furnished D and trimming. The sample lists approximately 300,000 clones; about 88% were seen once. Germline V lookup: CDR1 KGHSH, CDR2 LQKENI. V was clipped by 6 bases and J by 5 bases, with 19 bases between them. The CDR3 has 16 amino acids. The rearrangement links TRBV18 to TRBJ2-2, with D tentatively TRBD1 (5 bases). Sequenced material: PBMCs or T cells enriched from blood (not recorded which). The clonotype comes from a man in his fifties or sixties who had recovered from COVID-19. The CDR3 DNA sequence: TGTGCCAGCTCCCCCCAGGGCCTCAGAAGGACCGGGGAGCTGTTTTTT. Translated, it gives CASSPQGLRRTGELFF.